The T cell receptor (beta chain) described here comes from a study of blood T cells in healthy people across ages. The CDR3 totals 14 residues. Trimming cost V 2 bases and J 2 bases, with 9 bases left between them. The V gene's germline CDR1 is MNHEY and CDR2 SVGEGT. Then a second PCR, running about 6 to 12 cycles, was carried out with a sample-barcoded 5' primer and a J-beta primer mix. TCRdb processed the 5' RACE reads anew with MiXCR; each CDR3 protein has one entry. The data hold approximately 1.5 million distinct CDR3 sequences, with roughly 43% observed a single time. This clonotype appeared a few times.

The clonotype originates from a woman younger than 30 in good health. Sequencing used blood. The chain couples TRBV6-2 or TRBV6-3 to TRBJ1-1, with TRBD1 as a possible D gene (6 bases). As DNA, the CDR3 is TGTGCCAGCAGTTACGGACAGCTCAACACTGAAGCTTTCTTT. This encodes CASSYGQLNTEAFF.